This is a list of T cell receptor beta chains from one sample in a study of CD8 T cells in ankylosing spondylitis. From the 5' RACE reads, TCRdb called clonotypes with MiXCR, one entry per CDR3 protein. The sample holds about 90,000 distinct CDR3 sequences, 27% seen once. The sequencing sample was made of blood, either unsorted or a sorted T cell fraction (not recorded which). These receptors were taken from a male donor with ankylosing spondylitis or in good health (not recorded which). Each CDR3 is given with its conserved first and last residue. A D gene is named only where the DNA matches it firmly. Part of the rows lack a size; the others show once, few, many or a class for expanded clones.

J,length,V,D,size,DNA,CDR3
TRBJ1-1,14,TRBV27,.,few,TGTGCCAGCAGCCCCCTGTGGGGGTCGTCTGAAGCTTTCTTT,CASSPLWGSSEAFF
TRBJ1-5,14,TRBV28,.,.,TGTGCCAGCATAGTTTCGGACGGACATCAGCCCCAGCATTTT,CASIVSDGHQPQHF
TRBJ2-3,17,TRBV25-1,TRBD2,.,TGTGCCAGCAGTGGATATGGACTAGCGAGAGGCACAGATACGCAGTATTTT,CASSGYGLARGTDTQYF
TRBJ1-2,13,TRBV29-1,TRBD1,.,TGCAGCGGCGCTTTTACAGGGGAAAGGGGCTACACCTTC,CSGAFTGERGYTF
TRBJ2-7,12,TRBV2,.,few,TGTGCCAGCAGCTATCTACTCTACGAGCAGTACTTC,CASSYLLYEQYF
TRBJ1-1,13,TRBV5-6,.,.,TGTGCCAGCAGCTTGTTTGGAGGGACTGAAGCTTTCTTT,CASSLFGGTEAFF
TRBJ2-3,15,TRBV27,.,few,TGTGCCAGCAGTTTGCGGGCAGGGTGGTCAGATACGCAGTATTTT,CASSLRAGWSDTQYF
TRBJ1-2,13,TRBV10-3,.,.,TGTGCCACGAAAGACGGATATAACTATGGCTACACCTTC,CATKDGYNYGYTF
TRBJ2-2,18,TRBV5-1,TRBD2,.,TGCGCCAGCAGCTTGGAAGGGGGAGCGGGGGGACTCACCGGGGAGCTGTTTTTT,CASSLEGGAGGLTGELFF
TRBJ2-7,13,TRBV20-1,TRBD1,.,TGCAGTGCCCGAGACAGGGAATACTACGAGCATTACTTC,CSARDREYYEHYF
TRBJ1-2,15,TRBV6-1,.,many,TGTGCCAGCAGTCCCCACATCTCTTGGCCGGATGGCTACACCTTC,CASSPHISWPDGYTF
TRBJ2-7,12,TRBV2,.,few,TGTGCCAGCAGTGATACCGGCTACGAGCAGTACTTC,CASSDTGYEQYF
TRBJ1-1,11,TRBV6-5,.,few,TGTGCCATTATGAGGGGGACTGAAGCTTTCTTT,CAIMRGTEAFF
TRBJ1-2,14,TRBV5-5,.,.,TGTGCCAGCAGCTTGGAATACACCGGGGATGGCTACACCTTC,CASSLEYTGDGYTF
TRBJ1-5,16,TRBV7-9,.,few,TGTGCCAGCAGCTTAGTTCGGCCAGGGGGCAATCAGCCCCAGCATTTT,CASSLVRPGGNQPQHF
TRBJ2-7,11,TRBV20-1,.,many,TGCAGTGCTAGACTCGGTCGAGAGCAGTACTTC,CSARLGREQYF
TRBJ2-1,16,TRBV20-1,TRBD2,.,TGCAGTGCTAGAAATTTAGCGGGGGTCTCCTACAATGAGCAGTTCTTC,CSARNLAGVSYNEQFF
TRBJ1-6,12,TRBV20-1,.,.,TGCAGTGCTAGACGGCAGAAGCTACCCCTCCACTTT,CSARRQKLPLHF
TRBJ1-5,15,TRBV7-2,.,.,TGTGCCAGCAGCCCAGTCCAGGGACTCGGTCAGCCCCAGCATTTT,CASSPVQGLGQPQHF
TRBJ2-1,11,TRBV29-1,.,few,TGCAGCGTTGTAAGGTCGAATGAGCAGTTCTTC,CSVVRSNEQFF
TRBJ1-1,14,TRBV5-1,.,.,TGCGCCAGCAGCTCCCGGGCCGGGGACACTGAAGCTTTCTTT,CASSSRAGDTEAFF
TRBJ2-1,15,TRBV20-1,.,.,TGCAGTGCTAGGAATGCCAGGGGATCCTACAATGAGCAGTTCTTC,CSARNARGSYNEQFF
TRBJ1-1,14,TRBV7-9,.,.,TGTGCCAGCAGCTTAGCGTTTGACAGCATAGAAGCTTTCTTT,CASSLAFDSIEAFF
TRBJ1-1,15,TRBV4-2,.,.,TGTGCCAGCAGCCAACCGGGACAAGGAGACACTGAAGCTTTCTTT,CASSQPGQGDTEAFF
TRBJ2-3,13,TRBV29-1,.,once,TGCAGCGTAGAGGGGACGTCCACAAATACGCAGTATTTT,CSVEGTSTNTQYF
TRBJ1-2,14,TRBV6-1,.,.,TGTGCCAGCAGTACAGTGGGGTATAACTATGGCTACACCTTC,CASSTVGYNYGYTF
TRBJ1-4,14,TRBV7-9,TRBD1,few,TGTGCCAGCAGCCCCCCAGGGGGACGGGAAAAACTGTTTTTT,CASSPPGGREKLFF
TRBJ2-6,16,TRBV5-1,.,many,TGCGCCAGCAGCTTGGGGACGTTCTCTGGGGCCAACGTCCTGACTTTC,CASSLGTFSGANVLTF
TRBJ2-1,19,TRBV7-3,TRBD2,.,TGTGCCAGCGGTGGCGGCGTAGATATAACTAGCGCCAACTTCGATGAGCAGTTCTTC,CASGGGVDITSANFDEQFF
TRBJ2-1,13,TRBV3-1,TRBD2,.,TGTGCCAGCAGGGCTAGCGGGGGGTATGAGCAGTTCTTC,CASRASGGYEQFF
TRBJ2-1,14,TRBV15,.,.,TGTGCCACCAGCGAGGCGAGCTCCTACAATGAGCAGTTCTTC,CATSEASSYNEQFF
TRBJ1-5,15,TRBV10-3,TRBD1,few,TGTGCCATCAGCGGCGGACAGGGGCTAAATCAGCCCCAGCATTTT,CAISGGQGLNQPQHF
TRBJ1-2,14,TRBV10-3,.,.,TGTGCCATCAGTGACCAAGGGGGTTACTATGGCTACACCTTC,CAISDQGGYYGYTF
TRBJ1-5,16,TRBV20-1,TRBD1,few,TGCAGTGCTAGAGACGTATGGGACAGGTCAAGGCAGCCCCAGCATTTT,CSARDVWDRSRQPQHF
TRBJ2-1,16,TRBV27,.,.,TGTGCCAGCACTATCGTGACTAGTGGAGAGCGGAATGAGCAGTTCTTC,CASTIVTSGERNEQFF
TRBJ1-1,15,TRBV5-1,.,.,TGCGCCAGCAGCCGAAGGACGACCGAGAAAACTGAAGCTTTCTTT,CASSRRTTEKTEAFF
TRBJ2-7,13,TRBV2,TRBD1,.,TGTGCCAGCAAGGGGGACAGGCATGACGAGCAGTACTTC,CASKGDRHDEQYF
TRBJ2-3,15,TRBV12-3/TRBV12-4,TRBD2,.,TGTGCCAGCAGTCCCCCTTCTAGCGGGGCAGATACGCAGTATTTT,CASSPPSSGADTQYF
TRBJ1-1,14,TRBV5-1,.,few,TGCGCCAGCAGCCAGTCCAGGGGAAACACTGAAGCTTTCTTT,CASSQSRGNTEAFF
TRBJ2-5,16,TRBV7-9,TRBD1,many,TGTGCCAGCAGCACGCTTGGACAGGGAGGACAAGAGACCCAGTACTTC,CASSTLGQGGQETQYF
TRBJ1-1,15,TRBV5-1,TRBD1,few,TGCGCCAGCAGCTTGGGGGGACAGATGAACACTGAAGCTTTCTTT,CASSLGGQMNTEAFF
TRBJ2-3,14,TRBV20-1,TRBD2,few,TGCAGTGCTTTAGCGGGGCCTAGCACAGATACGCAGTATTTT,CSALAGPSTDTQYF
TRBJ2-1,15,TRBV20-1,TRBD1,few,TGCAGTGCTAGAGATTGGGACAGGGTTCCAAATGAGCAGTTCTTC,CSARDWDRVPNEQFF
TRBJ1-1,15,TRBV29-1,.,.,TGCAGCACAGCAGGTCTGGGGAGTACCAACACTGAAGCTTTCTTT,CSTAGLGSTNTEAFF
TRBJ1-5,15,TRBV21-1,.,.,TGTGCCAGCAGCAAACAACAGGGAATCAATCAGCCCCAGCATTTT,CASSKQQGINQPQHF
TRBJ2-5,18,TRBV11-1,TRBD1,few,TGTGCCAGCAGCTCATCCCCCGGGACAGGGAAGTCCCAAGAGACCCAGTACTTC,CASSSSPGTGKSQETQYF
TRBJ2-7,13,TRBV12-3/TRBV12-4,.,.,TGTGCCAGTGGATGGGGCCGGATATACGAGCAGTACTTC,CASGWGRIYEQYF
TRBJ2-7,10,TRBV29-1,.,.,TGCAGCGTTGGAGGGAGCGAGCAGTACTTC,CSVGGSEQYF
TRBJ1-2,15,TRBV4-2,.,many,TGTGCCAGCAGCCAAGAGGGGACGAAAAACTATGGCTACACCTTC,CASSQEGTKNYGYTF
TRBJ2-3,12,TRBV20-1,.,.,TGCAGGGCGGGGTTTACCACAGATACGCAGTATTTT,CRAGFTTDTQYF
TRBJ1-4,16,TRBV7-9,.,.,TGTGCCAGCAGCTCCGTGGGCCCGGACCATAATGAAAAACTGTTTTTT,CASSSVGPDHNEKLFF
TRBJ1-2,16,TRBV10-2,.,.,TGCGCCAGCAGCGGAGACCGGACAAGTCTGAACTATGGCTACACCTTC,CASSGDRTSLNYGYTF
TRBJ2-5,12,TRBV7-2,.,.,TGTGCCAGCAGCATAGTGTCCAGGGCCCAGTACTTC,CASSIVSRAQYF
TRBJ2-2,17,TRBV5-1,TRBD1,.,TGCGCCAGCAGCTTGGATATAAGGGACAGTTACACCGGGGAGCTGTTTTTT,CASSLDIRDSYTGELFF